The 18 T cell receptor beta chains in this list originate from one sample, sequenced in a study of blood T cell repertoires in COVID-19. The repertoire was sequenced with immunoSEQ multiplex PCR; TCRdb's copy has only in-frame clones and lacks some. This sample has about 270,000 clones, with 86% found just once. The material sequenced was PBMCs or T cells enriched from blood (not recorded which). The receptor set was obtained from a woman aged 18-29 years who had recovered from COVID-19.

This sequence joins TRBV5-6 and TRBJ1-3; D gene unclear. This CDR3 comprises 14 residues. Trimming pared 3 bases from V and 0 bases from J, leaving 7 bases between. Germline V gene lookup returns CDR1 SGHDT and CDR2 YYEEEE. CDR3 in amino acids: CASSYGNSGNTIYF. The CDR3 DNA sequence: TGTGCCAGCAGCTACGGGAACTCTGGAAACACCATATATTTT.

The chain joins TRBV19 to TRBJ2-7; TRBD2 is a possible D gene (6 bases). This CDR3 comprises 14 residues. Germline V gives CDR1 LNHDA, CDR2 SQIVND (reference sequence). V was cut by 9 bases and J by 2 bases, with 17 bases left in between. The CDR3 loop reads CASPTSGGPYEQYF. DNA of the CDR3: TGTGCCAGCCCCACCTCCGGGGGTCCCTACGAGCAGTACTTC.

This clone came up a few times. This sequence joins TRBV28 and TRBJ2-2, with 8 positions matching TRBD1. Germline V gene sequence: CDR1 MDHEN, CDR2 SYDVKM. The CDR3 sequence is 16 residues long. V shed 5 bases, J shed 3 bases, and the junction held 8 bases outside the gene matches. The CDR3 nucleotides read TGTGCCAGCAGTCTTGACAGGGGATATGACACCGGGGAGCTGTTTTTT. Its protein product is CASSLDRGYDTGELFF.

V gene TRBV28 combines with J gene TRBJ1-5; 9 nucleotides line up with TRBD1. The germline V gene encodes CDR1 MDHEN and CDR2 SYDVKM. This CDR3 is built from 14 residues. V trimming: 7 bases; J trimming: 6 bases; junction bases outside the gene matches: 7. The CDR3, as DNA: TGTGCCAGCAATCAACAGGGGGCGTTTCAGCCCCAGCATTTT. It is translated as CASNQQGAFQPQHF.

J is TRBJ2-3 and V is TRBV30, with D possibly matching TRBD2 (6 bases). From germline, CDR1 is GTSNPN and CDR2 SVGIG (reference sequence). The length of the CDR3 is 11 residues. Between the trimmed V and J ends, which lost 4 bases and 7 bases, there was a span of 9 bases. The CDR3 region has the DNA TGTGCCTGGAACCGGGACTATACGCAGTATTTT. Its protein product is CAWNRDYTQYF.

The chain has TRBV7-2 and TRBJ2-7; TRBD2 matches 7 bases. This CDR3 is 16 amino acids long. Unmatched junction bases numbered 14, after V lost 5 bases and J lost 4 bases. Germline CDR1 is SGHTA and CDR2 is FQGNSA. CDR3 protein: CASSPGGVGMSYEQYF. The CDR3 DNA is TGTGCCAGCAGCCCGGGGGGTGTAGGGATGAGTTACGAGCAGTACTTC. The full variable domain, its missing parts supplied by reference TRBV7-2 and TRBJ2-7, is GAGVSQSPSNKVTEKGKDVELRCDPISGHTALYWYRQSLGQGLEFLIYFQGNSAPDKSGLPSDRFSAERTGGSVSTLTIQRTQQEDSAVYLCASSPGGVGMSYEQYFGPGTRLTVT.

The chain uses TRBV15 and TRBJ1-6; 10 bases are shared with TRBD1. This CDR3 has 15 amino acids. J gave up 8 bases and V 4 bases, and 5 bases lay outside the gene matches. Germline values: CDR1 LNHNV, CDR2 YYDKDF (reference sequence). The CDR3 here is CATSTRQGAHSPLHF. The CDR3 nucleotides read TGTGCCACCAGCACCCGACAGGGGGCGCATTCACCCCTCCACTTT.

The DNA of the CDR3 is TGTGCCAGCAGCTTCGAGGGGACAGTCGGTGGCTACACCTTC. It encodes CASSFEGTVGGYTF. This chain joins TRBV11-3 and TRBJ1-2; TRBD1 matches 7 bases. CDR1 is SGHNT, CDR2 YENEEA, per germline. CDR3 length equals 14 residues. V trimming: 3 bases; J trimming: 7 bases; junction bases outside the gene matches: 8.

The V call is TRBV5-1, the J call TRBJ2-5, with 11 bases that match TRBD2. The V segment lost 4 bases and the J segment 2 bases; nucleotides outside the gene matches: 4. The CDR3 covers 15 residues. Germline loops: CDR1 SGHRS, CDR2 YFSETQ. This CDR3 is CASSDGTSGQETQYF. CDR3 in DNA: TGCGCCAGCAGCGACGGGACTAGCGGACAAGAGACCCAGTACTTC.

The chain is built from TRBV27 and TRBJ1-2, with a tentative D call TRBD1 (6 bases). This CDR3 is 13 amino acids long. The V gene's germline CDR1 is MNHEY and CDR2 SMNVEV (reference sequence). V shed 5 bases and J shed 7 bases, with 14 bases lying between them. The CDR3 nucleotides are TGTGCCAGCAGTCCGGCAGGGGTGCGTGGCTACACCTTC. Translating gives CASSPAGVRGYTF.

The chain is built from TRBV30 and TRBJ1-2, with 10 bases lining up with TRBD1. V shed 0 bases, J shed 7 bases, and the junction held 8 bases outside the gene matches. The CDR3 consists of 15 residues. CDR1 is GTSNPN and CDR2 is SVGIG in the germline V gene (reference sequence). The CDR3 nucleotides are TGTGCCTGGAGTGTACTGAGGGGGACAGGGGTTGGCTACACCTTC. Translated: CAWSVLRGTGVGYTF.

The rearrangement uses TRBV30 and TRBJ2-5; D remains ambiguous. V was clipped by 1 base and J by 5 bases, with 8 bases between them. Germline V gene lookup returns CDR1 GTSNPN and CDR2 SVGIG (reference sequence). This CDR3 has 12 amino acids. The CDR3 bases are TGTGCCTGGAGTGGGCCTCAGGAGACCCAGTACTTC. Protein: CAWSGPQETQYF.

This clone was observed a single time. The chain joins TRBV19 to TRBJ2-3, with 9 bases that match TRBD2. The germline CDR1 and CDR2 sequences are LNHDA and SQIVND (reference sequence). This CDR3 region has 17 residues. The V and J ends lost 0 bases and 2 bases, in that order; junction bases with no gene match: 6. In nucleotides, the CDR3 is TGTGCCAGTAGTATAGATCAAAGCGGGGGGTACACAGATACGCAGTATTTT. Translating it yields CASSIDQSGGYTDTQYF.

The rearrangement links TRBV9 to TRBJ2-7; maybe TRBD2 (5 bases). The V gene's germline CDR1 is SGDLS and CDR2 YYNGEE. Trimming took 4 bases from V and 7 from J, leaving 15 bases between them. This CDR3 is built from 13 residues. The CDR3 bases are TGTGCCAGCAGCACCCACGGGCCGGGGGAGCAGTACTTC. Protein: CASSTHGPGEQYF. Complete variable domain (other parts from reference TRBV9 and TRBJ2-7): DSGVTQTPKHLITATGQRVTLRCSPRSGDLSVYWYQQSLDQGLQFLIQYYNGEERAKGNILERFSAQQFPDLHSELNLSSLELGDSALYFCASSTHGPGEQYFGPGTRLTVT.

The chain carries TRBV3-1 (or the pseudogene TRBV3-2) and TRBJ2-3; a possible D gene is TRBD2 (5 bases). Trimming cost V 8 bases and J 1 base, with 16 bases left between them. The CDR3 loop spans 15 amino acids. The germline V gene encodes CDR1 LGHDT and CDR2 YNNKEL (reference sequence). CDR3 in amino acids: CASSPPRERTDTQYF. Here the CDR3 DNA reads TGTGCCAGCTCGCCCCCACGGGAACGCACAGATACGCAGTATTTT.

This chain links TRBV6-5 with TRBJ2-1; TRBD2 matches 8 bases. The CDR3 covers 15 residues. Per germline, CDR1 MNHEY and CDR2 SVGAGI. With V trimmed by 2 bases and J by 4 bases, 4 bases remained unmatched. The CDR3 DNA reads TGTGCCAGCAGTTACGGGCGGGGGGCTTACAATGAGCAGTTCTTC. Encoded protein: CASSYGRGAYNEQFF.

V gene TRBV4-3 combines with J gene TRBJ2-1, with 8 nucleotides matching TRBD2. V dropped 3 bases and J dropped 0; count of bases not matched to a gene: 4. This CDR3 has 16 amino acids. Germline CDR1 and CDR2: LGHNA and YSLEER. CDR3 residues: CASSQTRGGSYNEQFF. The CDR3, as DNA: TGCGCCAGCAGCCAGACACGGGGGGGCTCCTACAATGAGCAGTTCTTC.

In the case of this clone: Other DNA sequences in the same sample also yield this CDR3. The rearrangement uses TRBV7-2 and TRBJ2-5; 11 nucleotides agree with TRBD1. CDR3 length equals 15 residues. Germline-derived CDR1 and CDR2 are SGHTA and FQGNSA. The trim removed 3 bases at V and 5 bases at J, leaving 5 bases unmatched. CDR3 protein: CASSLGQGGRETQYF. The CDR3 bases are TGTGCCAGCAGCTTGGGACAGGGGGGGAGGGAGACCCAGTACTTC.